This is a list of T cell receptor beta chains from one sample in a study of early T cells in non-severe SARS-CoV-2 infection. TCRdb analysed the 5' RACE reads with MiXCR anew, one entry per CDR3 protein. Counted here are 50,000 to 70,000 distinct CDR3 sequences, roughly 10% occurring once; the ten biggest clones make up more than 6.5%. Material: whole blood. Every receptor here comes from an adult who was a healthcare worker with PCR-confirmed SARS-CoV-2 infection or an uninfected control (not recorded which). Each CDR3 is given with its conserved first and last residue. The order of the fields is D gene, V gene, clone size, J gene, CDR3 protein, CDR3 DNA. A D gene is named only where the DNA matches it firmly. Each size is once, few or many counts, or a class when the clone is expanded.

d_gene: NA; v_gene: TRBV7-2; abundance: many; j_gene: TRBJ2-1; CDR3aa: CASRNLLGDLYNEQFF; CDR3nt: TGTGCCAGCAGAAACCTCCTGGGGGACCTCTACAATGAGCAGTTCTTC
d_gene: NA; v_gene: TRBV19; abundance: few; j_gene: TRBJ1-2; CDR3aa: CASISVGGSYGYTF; CDR3nt: TGTGCCAGTATATCTGTGGGGGGAAGCTATGGCTACACCTTC
d_gene: TRBD1; v_gene: TRBV7-9; abundance: many; j_gene: TRBJ2-1; CDR3aa: CASSTSDRGGYNEQFF; CDR3nt: TGTGCCAGCAGCACCTCTGACAGGGGTGGCTACAATGAGCAGTTCTTC
d_gene: TRBD1; v_gene: TRBV7-2; abundance: many; j_gene: TRBJ2-1; CDR3aa: CASSQGQGSGNEQFF; CDR3nt: TGTGCCAGCAGCCAAGGACAGGGTTCGGGCAATGAGCAGTTCTTC
d_gene: TRBD2; v_gene: TRBV18; abundance: many; j_gene: TRBJ2-7; CDR3aa: CASSPLGAGGIGYEQYF; CDR3nt: TGTGCCAGCTCACCCCTGGGAGCGGGAGGGATCGGCTACGAGCAGTACTTC
d_gene: NA; v_gene: TRBV6-4; abundance: few; j_gene: TRBJ2-3; CDR3aa: CASTVLALGTDTQYF; CDR3nt: TGTGCCAGCACTGTACTAGCTCTCGGCACAGATACGCAGTATTTT
d_gene: NA; v_gene: TRBV20-1; abundance: many; j_gene: TRBJ2-1; CDR3aa: CSVPRGSYNEQFF; CDR3nt: TGCAGTGTCCCGCGGGGCTCCTACAATGAGCAGTTCTTC
d_gene: NA; v_gene: TRBV20-1; abundance: many; j_gene: TRBJ1-2; CDR3aa: CSARDFLAGYGYTF; CDR3nt: TGCAGTGCTAGAGATTTTTTGGCAGGTTATGGCTACACCTTC
d_gene: NA; v_gene: TRBV20-1; abundance: many; j_gene: TRBJ2-7; CDR3aa: CSAREGARTSYEQYF; CDR3nt: TGCAGTGCTAGAGAAGGGGCCAGGACTTCCTACGAGCAGTACTTC
d_gene: TRBD1; v_gene: TRBV20-1; abundance: few; j_gene: TRBJ2-1; CDR3aa: CSARDLDRGLDNEQFF; CDR3nt: TGCAGTGCTAGAGATCTAGACAGGGGGTTGGACAATGAGCAGTTCTTC
d_gene: TRBD2; v_gene: TRBV15; abundance: many; j_gene: TRBJ2-3; CDR3aa: CATSRDSGGSGSTDTQYF; CDR3nt: TGTGCCACCAGCAGAGATTCAGGCGGGAGCGGTAGCACAGATACGCAGTATTTT
d_gene: NA; v_gene: TRBV4-1; abundance: many; j_gene: TRBJ1-1; CDR3aa: CASSKSTGNTEAFF; CDR3nt: TGCGCCAGCAGCAAATCGACAGGGAACACTGAAGCTTTCTTT
d_gene: TRBD2; v_gene: TRBV15; abundance: few; j_gene: TRBJ2-2; CDR3aa: CATGLAGPGELFF; CDR3nt: TGTGCCACCGGACTAGCGGGGCCCGGGGAGCTGTTTTTT
d_gene: TRBD2; v_gene: TRBV9; abundance: few; j_gene: TRBJ2-7; CDR3aa: CASSPGLVGEQYF; CDR3nt: TGTGCCAGCAGCCCTGGACTAGTCGGCGAGCAGTACTTC